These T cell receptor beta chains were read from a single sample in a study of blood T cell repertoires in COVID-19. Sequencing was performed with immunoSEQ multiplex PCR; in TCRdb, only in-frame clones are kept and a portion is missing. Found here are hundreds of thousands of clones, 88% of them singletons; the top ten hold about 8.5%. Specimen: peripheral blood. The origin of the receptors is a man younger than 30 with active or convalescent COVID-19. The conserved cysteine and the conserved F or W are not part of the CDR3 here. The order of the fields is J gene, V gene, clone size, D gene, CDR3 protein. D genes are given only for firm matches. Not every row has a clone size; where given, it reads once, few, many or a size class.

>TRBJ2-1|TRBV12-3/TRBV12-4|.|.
ASSLWPNEQF
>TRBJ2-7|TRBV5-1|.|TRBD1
ASSLEGTGGSHEQY
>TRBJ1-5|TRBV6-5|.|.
ASSPQGSNQPQH
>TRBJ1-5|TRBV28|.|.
ASSSRPGKTTHQPQH
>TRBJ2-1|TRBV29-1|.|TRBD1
SVGDRGPYNEQF
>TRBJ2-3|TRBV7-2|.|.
ASSPRGARRPDTQY
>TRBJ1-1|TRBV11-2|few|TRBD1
ASSYSTGGTEAF
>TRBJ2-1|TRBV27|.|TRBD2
ASSPGLAGGLWNEQF
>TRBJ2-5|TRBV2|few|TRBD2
ASSEEAGGPETQY
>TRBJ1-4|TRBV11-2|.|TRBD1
ASSPDRGNEKLF
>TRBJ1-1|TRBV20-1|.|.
SASTFSEIKAF
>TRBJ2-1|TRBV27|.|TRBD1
ASNQGTVLGHNEQF
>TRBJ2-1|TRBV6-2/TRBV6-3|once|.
ASSYSLLRGRNEQF
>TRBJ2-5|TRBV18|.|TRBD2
ASSPAGVQETQY
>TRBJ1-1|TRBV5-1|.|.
ASSPGTTSKGTEAF